The next 12 T cell receptor beta chains were all read from a single sample in a study of OX40 agonist ivuxolimab in advanced cancers. This table comes from immunoSEQ multiplex PCR, and its TCRdb copy is limited to in-frame clones, with some not included. This table holds more than 85,000 clones, 90% found once. This material consisted of CD4+ or CD8+ T cells sorted from blood, taken in a trial of the OX40 agonist ivuxolimab. The receptor set was obtained from an adult with an advanced solid tumor such as melanoma, head and neck, liver or kidney cancer.

The CDR3 coding sequence is TGCAGCGGGGGCGGGGCTTCCTACAATGAGCAGTTCTTC. Translating gives CSGGGASYNEQFF. V is TRBV29-1 and J is TRBJ2-1, with TRBD2 as a possible D gene (6 bases). The CDR3 totals 13 residues. Per the germline V gene, CDR1 is SQVTM and CDR2 is ANQGSEA. Between the trimmed V and J ends, which lost 7 bases and 1 base, there was a span of 11 bases.

For this clone: Because the CDR3's place on the DNA is in doubt, the DNA is left out and the CDR3 is given as listed by TCRdb. The J gene is TRBJ2-1, the V gene TRBV9; the table's D call of TRBD2 was not tested on the DNA. With termini counted, the CDR3 has 12 amino acids. In germline, CDR1 is SGDLS, CDR2 YYNGEE. The CDR3 spells CASSVGGGSSVF.

The chain joins TRBV28 to TRBJ2-1; 9 bases are shared with TRBD1. The CDR3 runs 15 residues. V gave up 7 bases and J gave up 9 bases; unmatched junction bases: 13. CDR1 and CDR2 (germline): MDHEN, SYDVKM. CDR3 residues: CASNRPGQGLAEQFF. In DNA, the CDR3 is TGTGCCAGCAACCGACCGGGACAGGGTCTAGCTGAGCAGTTCTTC.

This sequence joins TRBV28 and TRBJ2-4; tentative D call: TRBD1 (6 bases). Deletions cut 8 bases from V and 1 base from J, with 12 bases between. Germline-derived CDR1 and CDR2 are MDHEN and SYDVKM. The CDR3 spans 14 residues. CDR3 sequence reads: CASGTLGAKNIQYF. The CDR3 coding sequence is TGTGCCAGCGGGACACTGGGGGCCAAAAACATTCAGTACTTC.

The chain links TRBV6-6 to TRBJ2-7; the match to TRBD2 covers 11 bases. V gave up 2 bases and J gave up 4 bases; unmatched junction bases: 7. Germline loops: CDR1 MNHNY, CDR2 SVGAGI (reference sequence). CDR3 length: 16 residues. DNA of the CDR3: TGTGCCAGCAGTTACCAAAAAGGACTAGCGGGTTACGAGCAGTACTTC. Residues: CASSYQKGLAGYEQYF.

The V call is TRBV28, the J call TRBJ1-5, with D tentatively TRBD1 (5 bases). From germline, CDR1 is MDHEN and CDR2 SYDVKM. This CDR3 comprises 14 residues. Trimming removed 7 bases from V and 9 bases from J, with 19 bases in between. This CDR3 reads CASTPWQAGGPQHF. For the CDR3, the DNA is TGTGCCAGCACCCCTTGGCAGGCCGGGGGGCCCCAGCATTTT.

CDR3: CASSLDTYRYGYF. In nucleotides, the CDR3 is TGTGCCAGCAGCTTAGACACATACAGATACGGGTATTTT. The rearrangement uses TRBV7-2 and TRBJ2-3; D unresolved. Germline V gene sequence: CDR1 SGHTA, CDR2 FQGNSA. V shed 1 base and J shed 14 bases, with 16 bases lying between them. There are 13 residues in the CDR3.

The V and J genes are TRBV28 and TRBJ2-4; the match to TRBD2 covers 8 bases. V gave up 7 bases and J gave up 1 base; unmatched junction bases: 3. The CDR3 consists of 14 residues. The V gene's germline CDR1 is MDHEN and CDR2 SYDVKM. CDR3 sequence: CASIGRGAKNIQYF. CDR3 nucleotides: TGTGCCAGCATCGGGAGGGGCGCCAAAAACATTCAGTACTTC. Filled out from reference TRBV28 and TRBJ2-4, the complete variable domain reads DVKVTQSSRYLVKRTGEKVFLECVQDMDHENMFWYRQDPGLGLRLIYFSYDVKMKEKGDIPEGYSVSREKKERFSLILESASTNQTSMYLCASIGRGAKNIQYFGAGTRLSVL.

The V call is TRBV4-1, the J call TRBJ2-5; 12 bases agree with TRBD2. Germline assignment: CDR1 MGHRA and CDR2 YSYEKL. The CDR3 length is 18 residues. The ends lost 0 bases at V and 4 bases at J; junction bases unmatched: 9. The CDR3 sequence: CASSQDQLAGGALETQYF. CDR3 coding DNA: TGCGCCAGCAGCCAAGATCAACTAGCGGGAGGCGCGTTAGAGACCCAGTACTTC.

The chain joins TRBV19 to TRBJ2-7; TRBD2 agrees at 14 bases. Germline V gives CDR1 LNHDA, CDR2 SQIVND (reference sequence). The length of the CDR3 is 13 residues. V shed 8 bases and J 9 bases; nucleotides not matched to a gene: 6. The CDR3 sequence is CASGNGLAGGQYF. CDR3 nucleotide sequence: TGTGCCAGTGGTAACGGACTAGCGGGAGGGCAGTACTTC. The full variable domain, rest sourced from reference TRBV19 and TRBJ2-7, is DGGITQSPKYLFRKEGQNVTLSCEQNLNHDAMYWYRQDPGQGLRLIYYSQIVNDFQKGDIAEGYSVSREKKESFPLTVTSAQKNPTAFYLCASGNGLAGGQYFGPGTRLTVT.

This sequence joins TRBV15 and TRBJ2-7, with a tentative D call TRBD2 (6 bases). V was trimmed by 0 bases and J by 4 bases, leaving 10 bases between them. Germline V lookup: CDR1 LNHNV, CDR2 YYDKDF (reference sequence). CDR3 size: 14 residues. The CDR3 nucleotides read TGTGCCACCAGCAGAGATTTGGGGGGTTACGAGCAGTACTTC. It yields the protein CATSRDLGGYEQYF.

The chain joins TRBV28 to TRBJ2-5; tentative D call: TRBD1 (6 bases). V lost 2 bases, J lost 5 bases, and 15 bases lay in between. This CDR3 comprises 15 residues. From germline, CDR1 is MDHEN and CDR2 SYDVKM. The CDR3 region is CASSLGAGAGETQYF. CDR3 nucleotide sequence: TGTGCCAGCAGTTTAGGGGCAGGGGCTGGGGAGACCCAGTACTTC.